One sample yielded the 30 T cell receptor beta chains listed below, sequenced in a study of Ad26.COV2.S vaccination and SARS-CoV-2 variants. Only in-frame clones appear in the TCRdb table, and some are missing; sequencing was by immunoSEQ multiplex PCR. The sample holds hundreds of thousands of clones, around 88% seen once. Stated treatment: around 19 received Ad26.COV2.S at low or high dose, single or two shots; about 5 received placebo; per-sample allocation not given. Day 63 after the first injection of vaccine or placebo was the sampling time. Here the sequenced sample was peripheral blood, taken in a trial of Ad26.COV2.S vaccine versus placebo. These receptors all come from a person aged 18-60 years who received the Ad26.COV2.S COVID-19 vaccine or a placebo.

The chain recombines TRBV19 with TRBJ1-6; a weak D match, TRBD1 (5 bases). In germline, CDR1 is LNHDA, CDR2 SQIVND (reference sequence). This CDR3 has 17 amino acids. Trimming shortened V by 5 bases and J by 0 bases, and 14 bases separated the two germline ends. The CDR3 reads CASSPRDSSSYNSPLHF. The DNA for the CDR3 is TGTGCCAGTAGTCCCCGGGACTCCAGCTCCTATAATTCACCCCTCCACTTT.

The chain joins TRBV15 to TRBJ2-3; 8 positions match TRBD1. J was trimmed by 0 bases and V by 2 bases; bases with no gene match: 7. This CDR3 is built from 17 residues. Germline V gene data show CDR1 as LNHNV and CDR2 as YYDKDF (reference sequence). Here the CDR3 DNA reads TGTGCCACCAGCAGACTGGGGACAGGTGCTAGCACAGATACGCAGTATTTT. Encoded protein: CATSRLGTGASTDTQYF.

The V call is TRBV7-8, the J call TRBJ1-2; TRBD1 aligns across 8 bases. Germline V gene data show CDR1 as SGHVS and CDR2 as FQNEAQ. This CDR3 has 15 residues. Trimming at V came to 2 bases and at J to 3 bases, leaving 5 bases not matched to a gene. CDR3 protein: CASSLSRGRYYGYTF. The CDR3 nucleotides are TGTGCCAGCAGCTTATCCAGGGGGCGTTACTATGGCTACACCTTC.

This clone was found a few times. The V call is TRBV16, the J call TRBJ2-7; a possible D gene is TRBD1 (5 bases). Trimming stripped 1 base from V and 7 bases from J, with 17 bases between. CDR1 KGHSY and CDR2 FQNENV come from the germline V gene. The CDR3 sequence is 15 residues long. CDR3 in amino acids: CASSQFGDSTDEQYF. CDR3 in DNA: TGTGCCAGCAGCCAATTTGGAGACAGTACCGATGAGCAGTACTTC.

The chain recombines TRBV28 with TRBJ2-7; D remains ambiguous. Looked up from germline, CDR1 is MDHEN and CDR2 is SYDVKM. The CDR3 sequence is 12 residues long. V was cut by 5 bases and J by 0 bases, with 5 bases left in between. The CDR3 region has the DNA TGTGCCAGCAGTCCTTACTCCTACGAGCAGTACTTC. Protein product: CASSPYSYEQYF.

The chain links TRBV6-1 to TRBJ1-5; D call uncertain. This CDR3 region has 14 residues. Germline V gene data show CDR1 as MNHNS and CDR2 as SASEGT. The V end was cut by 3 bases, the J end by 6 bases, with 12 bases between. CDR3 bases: TGTGCCAGCAGTGACGGACCTACCGGTCAGCCCCAGCATTTT. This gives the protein CASSDGPTGQPQHF.

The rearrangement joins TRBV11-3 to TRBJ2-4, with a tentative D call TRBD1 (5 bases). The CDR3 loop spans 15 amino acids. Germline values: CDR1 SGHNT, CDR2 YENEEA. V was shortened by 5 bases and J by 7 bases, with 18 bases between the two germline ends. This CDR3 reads CASSPNHGAGNIQYF. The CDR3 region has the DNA TGTGCCAGCAGCCCGAACCATGGGGCAGGGAACATTCAGTACTTC.

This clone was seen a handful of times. The CDR3 sequence: CASSAVAGGLTGELFF. The CDR3 bases are TGCGCCAGCAGCGCCGTAGCGGGGGGGCTAACCGGGGAGCTGTTTTTT. The chain is built from TRBV5-1 and TRBJ2-2; 11 bases line up with TRBD2. V lost 4 bases to trimming and J lost 5 bases; unmatched junction nucleotides: 7. CDR3 size: 16 residues. CDR1 SGHRS and CDR2 YFSETQ come from the germline V gene.

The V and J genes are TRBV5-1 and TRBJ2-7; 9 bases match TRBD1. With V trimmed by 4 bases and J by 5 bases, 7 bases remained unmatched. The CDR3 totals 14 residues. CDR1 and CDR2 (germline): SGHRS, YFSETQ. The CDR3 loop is CASSPGQGNDEQYF. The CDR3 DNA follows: TGCGCCAGCAGCCCGGGACAGGGAAACGACGAGCAGTACTTC.

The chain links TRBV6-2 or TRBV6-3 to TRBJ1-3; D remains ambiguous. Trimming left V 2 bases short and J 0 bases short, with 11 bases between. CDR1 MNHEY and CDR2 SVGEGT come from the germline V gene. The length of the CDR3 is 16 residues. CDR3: CASSYRGLSSGNTIYF. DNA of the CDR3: TGTGCCAGCAGTTACCGGGGTTTGTCCTCTGGAAACACCATATATTTT.

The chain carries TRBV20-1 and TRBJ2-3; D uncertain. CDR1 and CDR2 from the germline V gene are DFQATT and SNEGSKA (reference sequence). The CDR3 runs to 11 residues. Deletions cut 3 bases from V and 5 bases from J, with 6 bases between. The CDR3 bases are TGCAGTGCTAGCCGATTAGATACGCAGTATTTT. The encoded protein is CSASRLDTQYF.

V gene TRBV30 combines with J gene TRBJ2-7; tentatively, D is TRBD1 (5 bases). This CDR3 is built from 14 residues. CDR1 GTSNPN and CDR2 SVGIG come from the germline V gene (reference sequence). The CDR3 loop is CASNREGDFREQYF. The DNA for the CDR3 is TGTGCATCCAATAGGGAAGGGGATTTTCGCGAGCAGTACTTC.

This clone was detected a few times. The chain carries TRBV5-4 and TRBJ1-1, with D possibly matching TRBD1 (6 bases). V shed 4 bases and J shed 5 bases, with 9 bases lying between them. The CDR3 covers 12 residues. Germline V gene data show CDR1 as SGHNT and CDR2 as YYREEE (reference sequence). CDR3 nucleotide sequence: TGTGCCAGCAGCCGGCAGGGGACTGAAGCTTTCTTT. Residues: CASSRQGTEAFF.

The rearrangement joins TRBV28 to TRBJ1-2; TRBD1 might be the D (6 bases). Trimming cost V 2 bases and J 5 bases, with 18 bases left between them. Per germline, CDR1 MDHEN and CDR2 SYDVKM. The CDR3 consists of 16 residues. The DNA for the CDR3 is TGTGCCAGCAGTTTAGGGGGCCAGGTAGCCGTATATGGCTACACCTTC. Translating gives CASSLGGQVAVYGYTF.

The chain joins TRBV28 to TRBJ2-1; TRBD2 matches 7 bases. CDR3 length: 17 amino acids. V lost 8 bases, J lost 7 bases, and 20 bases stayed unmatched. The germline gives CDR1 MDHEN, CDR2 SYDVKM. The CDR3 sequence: CASQTLWGGGLGNEQFF. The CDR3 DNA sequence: TGTGCCAGCCAAACCCTTTGGGGCGGGGGTTTGGGGAATGAGCAGTTCTTC.

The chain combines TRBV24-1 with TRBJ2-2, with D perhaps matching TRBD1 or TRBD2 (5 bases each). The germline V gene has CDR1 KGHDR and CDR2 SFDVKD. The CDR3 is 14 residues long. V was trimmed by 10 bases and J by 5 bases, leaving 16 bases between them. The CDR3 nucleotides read TGTGCCACAGATTCAGGGAGTCCAACCGGGGAGCTGTTTTTT. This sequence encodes CATDSGSPTGELFF.

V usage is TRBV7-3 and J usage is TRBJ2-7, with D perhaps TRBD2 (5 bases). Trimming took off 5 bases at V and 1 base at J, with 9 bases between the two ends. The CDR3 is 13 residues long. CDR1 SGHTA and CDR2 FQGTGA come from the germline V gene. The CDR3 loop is CASSPSGSYEQYF. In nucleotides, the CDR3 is TGTGCCAGCAGCCCTTCGGGGTCCTACGAGCAGTACTTC.

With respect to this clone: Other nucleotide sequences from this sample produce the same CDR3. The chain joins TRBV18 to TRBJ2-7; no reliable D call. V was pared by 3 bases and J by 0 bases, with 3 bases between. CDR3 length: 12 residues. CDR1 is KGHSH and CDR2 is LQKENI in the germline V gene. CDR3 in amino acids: CASSPSSYEQYF. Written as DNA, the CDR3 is TGTGCCAGCTCACCGAGCTCCTACGAGCAGTACTTC.

The CDR3 region is CASSPDRGVNSPLHF. The DNA of the CDR3 is TGTGCCAGTAGCCCGGACAGGGGGGTTAATTCACCCCTCCACTTT. The rearrangement links TRBV19 to TRBJ1-6, with 10 bases that match TRBD1. Per germline, CDR1 LNHDA and CDR2 SQIVND (reference sequence). The CDR3 covers 15 residues. V trimming: 6 bases; J trimming: 6 bases; junction bases outside the gene matches: 5.

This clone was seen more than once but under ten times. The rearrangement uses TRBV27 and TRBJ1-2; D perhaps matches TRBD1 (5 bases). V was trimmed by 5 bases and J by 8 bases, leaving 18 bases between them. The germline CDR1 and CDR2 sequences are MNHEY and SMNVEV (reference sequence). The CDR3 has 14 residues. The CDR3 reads CASSPGGRVSGYTF. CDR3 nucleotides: TGTGCCAGCAGTCCCGGGGGGAGGGTGAGCGGCTACACCTTC.

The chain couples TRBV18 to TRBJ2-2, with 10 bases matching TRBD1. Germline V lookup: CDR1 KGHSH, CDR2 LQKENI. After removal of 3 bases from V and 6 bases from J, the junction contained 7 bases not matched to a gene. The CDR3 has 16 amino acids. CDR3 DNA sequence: TGTGCCAGCTCACCCAGGACAGGGGGAAACTCCGGGGAGCTGTTTTTT. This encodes CASSPRTGGNSGELFF.

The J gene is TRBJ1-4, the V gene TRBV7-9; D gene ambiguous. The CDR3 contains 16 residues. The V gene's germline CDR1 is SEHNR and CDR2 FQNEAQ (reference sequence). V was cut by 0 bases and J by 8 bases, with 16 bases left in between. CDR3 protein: CASSLASRVRNEKLFF. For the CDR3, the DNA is TGTGCCAGCAGCTTAGCGTCGAGGGTCCGGAACGAAAAACTGTTTTTT. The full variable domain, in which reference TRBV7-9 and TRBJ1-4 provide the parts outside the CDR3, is DTGVSQNPRHKITKRGQNVTFRCDPISEHNRLYWYRQTLGQGPEFLTYFQNEAQLEKSRLLSDRFSAERPKGSFSTLEIQRTEQGDSAMYLCASSLASRVRNEKLFFGSGTQLSVL.

CDR3 loop: CATSFSSGGYTF. Written as DNA, the CDR3 is TGTGCCACTTCTTTCTCGTCGGGCGGCTACACCTTC. The chain combines TRBV19 with TRBJ1-2; D not resolved. The CDR3 sequence is 12 residues long. Deletions cut 10 bases from V and 8 bases from J, with 17 bases between. Germline lookup yields CDR1 LNHDA and CDR2 SQIVND (reference sequence). The variable domain in full, completed from reference TRBV19 and TRBJ1-2, reads DGGITQSPKYLFRKEGQNVTLSCEQNLNHDAMYWYRQDPGQGLRLIYYSQIVNDFQKGDIAEGYSVSREKKESFPLTVTSAQKNPTAFYLCATSFSSGGYTFGSGTRLTVV.

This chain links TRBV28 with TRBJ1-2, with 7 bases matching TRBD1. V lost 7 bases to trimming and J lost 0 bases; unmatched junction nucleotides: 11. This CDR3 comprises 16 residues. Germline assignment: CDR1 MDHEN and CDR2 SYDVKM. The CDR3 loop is CASIPLDRPSNYGYTF. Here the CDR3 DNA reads TGTGCCAGCATTCCCCTGGACAGGCCATCTAACTATGGCTACACCTTC.

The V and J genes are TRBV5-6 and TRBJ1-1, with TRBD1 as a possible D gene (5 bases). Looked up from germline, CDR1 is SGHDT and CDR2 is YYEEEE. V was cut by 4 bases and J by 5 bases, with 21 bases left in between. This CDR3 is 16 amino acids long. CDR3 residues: CASSPEGRVLLTEAFF. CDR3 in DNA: TGTGCCAGCAGCCCCGAGGGGAGGGTCCTTCTGACTGAAGCTTTCTTT.

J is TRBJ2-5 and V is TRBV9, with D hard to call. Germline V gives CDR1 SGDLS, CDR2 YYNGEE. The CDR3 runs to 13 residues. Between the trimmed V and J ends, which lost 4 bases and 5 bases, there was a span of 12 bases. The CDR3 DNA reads TGTGCCAGCAGCAAGCAGGCCGATGAGACCCAGTACTTC. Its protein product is CASSKQADETQYF.

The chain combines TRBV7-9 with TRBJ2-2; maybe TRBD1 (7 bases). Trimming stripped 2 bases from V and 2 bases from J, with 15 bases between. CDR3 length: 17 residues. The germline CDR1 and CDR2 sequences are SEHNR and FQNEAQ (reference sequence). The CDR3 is CASSLPAGQINTGELFF. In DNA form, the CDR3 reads TGTGCCAGCAGCTTACCTGCGGGACAGATTAACACCGGGGAGCTGTTTTTT.

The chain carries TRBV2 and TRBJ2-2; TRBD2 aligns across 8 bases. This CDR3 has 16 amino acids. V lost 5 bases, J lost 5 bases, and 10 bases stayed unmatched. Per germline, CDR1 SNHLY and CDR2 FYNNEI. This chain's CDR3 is CASSSPGTSMTGELFF. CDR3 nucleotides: TGTGCCAGCAGTTCTCCCGGGACTAGTATGACCGGGGAGCTGTTTTTT.

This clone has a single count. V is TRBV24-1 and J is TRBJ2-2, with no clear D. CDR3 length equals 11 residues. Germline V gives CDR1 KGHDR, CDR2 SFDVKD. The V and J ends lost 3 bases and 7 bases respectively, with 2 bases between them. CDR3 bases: TGTGCCACCAGTGATATCGGGGAGCTGTTTTTT. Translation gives CATSDIGELFF.

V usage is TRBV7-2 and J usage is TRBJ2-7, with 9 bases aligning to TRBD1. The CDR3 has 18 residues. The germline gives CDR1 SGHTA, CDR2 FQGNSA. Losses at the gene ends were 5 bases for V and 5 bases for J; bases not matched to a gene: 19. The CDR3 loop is CASSKFQLGDRESDEQYF. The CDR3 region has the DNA TGTGCCAGCAGCAAATTCCAATTGGGGGACAGGGAGTCCGACGAGCAGTACTTC.